Following are 15 T cell receptor beta chains from one sample sequenced in a study of shared clonotypes between healthy human individuals. It was CD45RO-negative cells, positively selected for CCR7, that made up naive CD8 cells, with terminally differentiated effector memory CD45RA+ cells excluded. Only in-frame clones appear in the TCRdb table, and some are missing; sequencing was by immunoSEQ multiplex PCR. The table has about 2 million clones, roughly 94% seen once. Sample: naive CD8+ T cells sorted from blood. These TCRs come from a man aged 18 to 29 in good health.

The V gene is TRBV10-3, the J gene TRBJ1-5; D is uncertain. Trimming removed 3 bases at V and 4 bases at J, with 13 bases between. The CDR3 has 15 amino acids. Germline assignment: CDR1 ENHRY and CDR2 SYGVKD. The CDR3 here is CAISDRHTENQPQHF. CDR3 nucleotides: TGTGCCATCAGTGATAGGCATACTGAAAATCAGCCCCAGCATTTT.

This chain connects TRBV11-2 to TRBJ2-7; TRBD2 is a possible D gene (5 bases). Trimming took off 5 bases at V and 3 bases at J, with 11 bases between the two ends. This CDR3 region has 13 residues. In germline, CDR1 is SGHAT, CDR2 FQNNGV. The CDR3 DNA reads TGTGCCAGCAGCACCGGAGGATACTACGAGCAGTACTTC. Translating it yields CASSTGGYYEQYF. Together with reference TRBV11-2 and TRBJ2-7, the CDR3 gives the full variable domain: EAGVAQSPRYKIIEKRQSVAFWCNPISGHATLYWYQQILGQGPKLLIQFQNNGVVDDSQLPKDRFSAERLKGVDSTLKIQPAKLEDSAVYLCASSTGGYYEQYFGPGTRLTVT.

V usage is TRBV5-1 and J usage is TRBJ1-1; D remains ambiguous. The germline CDR1 and CDR2 sequences are SGHRS and YFSETQ. V was cut by 0 bases and J by 1 base, with 7 bases left in between. This CDR3 contains 14 residues. CDR3: CASSLEGSNTEAFF. The CDR3 bases are TGCGCCAGCAGCTTGGAGGGTTCGAACACTGAAGCTTTCTTT. The full variable domain, with the rest looked up from reference TRBV5-1 and TRBJ1-1, is KAGVTQTPRYLIKTRGQQVTLSCSPISGHRSVSWYQQTPGQGLQFLFEYFSETQRNKGNFPGRFSGRQFSNSRSEMNVSTLELGDSALYLCASSLEGSNTEAFFGQGTRLTVV.

The chain employs TRBV5-1 and TRBJ2-5; either TRBD1 or TRBD2 may fit D (5 bases each). The J call may be incorrect, as the DNA end agrees better with TRBJ2-7. Germline V CDR1 and CDR2: SGHRS, YFSETQ. This CDR3 has 13 amino acids. CDR3 in DNA: TGCGCCAGCAGTGAGGGGTCCCCCTACGAGCAGTACTTC. Amino acids: CASSEGSPYEQYF.

The chain recombines TRBV4-3 with TRBJ2-3; D might be TRBD1 (6 bases). This CDR3 is built from 14 residues. CDR1 and CDR2 from the germline V gene are LGHNA and YSLEER. V was cut by 2 bases and J by 5 bases, with 11 bases left in between. The CDR3 protein is CASSQSLGGDTQYF. The CDR3, as DNA: TGCGCCAGCAGCCAAAGTCTAGGGGGAGATACGCAGTATTTT.

The V call is TRBV29-1, the J call TRBJ1-3, with D hard to call. From germline, CDR1 is SQVTM and CDR2 ANQGSEA. The CDR3 length is 12 residues. V was trimmed by 4 bases and J by 2 bases, leaving 6 bases between them. The CDR3 DNA follows: TGCAGCGTTGGAGAACCTGGAAACACCATATATTTT. Protein product: CSVGEPGNTIYF.

In its sample, this clone was seen once. The chain carries TRBV27 and TRBJ2-6; the D gene is possibly TRBD2 (6 bases). CDR3 length: 17 amino acids. V lost 3 bases, J lost 2 bases, and 14 bases lay in between. Germline V lookup: CDR1 MNHEY, CDR2 SMNVEV (reference sequence). In nucleotides, the CDR3 is TGTGCCAGCAGTTTCCAATCCGGGGGAGCTGGGGCCAACGTCCTGACTTTC. It encodes CASSFQSGGAGANVLTF.

The genes are TRBV6-5 and TRBJ2-7; 9 nucleotides match TRBD1. With 6 bases clipped from V and 5 bases from J, the junction kept 8 bases outside the gene matches. Germline V gene sequence: CDR1 MNHEY, CDR2 SVGAGI. The CDR3 covers 14 residues. The CDR3 loop is CASRQGQGLNEQYF. The CDR3 region has the DNA TGTGCCAGCAGACAAGGACAGGGGCTCAACGAGCAGTACTTC.

With regard to this clone: Different DNA sequences within this sample yield the same CDR3. This CDR3 is CASRELGGSSYEQYF. The CDR3 bases are TGTGCCAGCAGAGAACTGGGGGGCAGCTCCTACGAGCAGTACTTC. The chain recombines TRBV6-5 with TRBJ2-7; D might be TRBD1 or TRBD2, each matching 6 bases. V dropped 6 bases and J dropped 0 bases, with 15 bases sitting between them. This CDR3 is built from 15 residues. Germline values: CDR1 MNHEY, CDR2 SVGAGI.

J is TRBJ2-7 and V is TRBV27, with D unresolved. The V end lost 7 bases, the J end lost 6 bases, and 16 bases lay between the germline ends. Per the germline V gene, CDR1 is MNHEY and CDR2 is SMNVEV (reference sequence). CDR3 size: 13 residues. The chain's CDR3 is CASTINGASEQYF. CDR3 DNA: TGTGCCAGCACCATAAATGGAGCTTCCGAGCAGTACTTC.

V is TRBV4-2 and J is TRBJ2-7; the match to TRBD1 covers 11 bases. The CDR3 runs 15 residues. Germline V gene sequence: CDR1 LGHNA, CDR2 YNFKEQ. The V and J ends lost 0 bases and 4 bases, in that order; junction bases with no gene match: 2. For the CDR3, the DNA is TGTGCCAGCAGCCAAGATGGGACAGGGGGATACGAGCAGTACTTC. It specifies CASSQDGTGGYEQYF.

The J gene is TRBJ2-7, the V gene TRBV5-6; TRBD1 matches at 8 bases. CDR1 is SGHDT, CDR2 YYEEEE, per germline. The CDR3 spans 14 residues. With V trimmed by 2 bases and J by 3 bases, 4 bases remained unmatched. CDR3 in DNA: TGTGCCAGCAGCTTACAGGGGGAGAGCTACGAGCAGTACTTC. Its translation: CASSLQGESYEQYF. Supplemented by reference TRBV5-6 and TRBJ2-7, the full variable domain reads DAGVTQSPTHLIKTRGQQVTLRCSPKSGHDTVSWYQQALGQGPQFIFQYYEEEERQRGNFPDRFSGHQFPNYSSELNVNALLLGDSALYLCASSLQGESYEQYFGPGTRLTVT.

The chain combines TRBV27 with TRBJ2-2; 12 nucleotides line up with TRBD1. The V gene's germline CDR1 is MNHEY and CDR2 SMNVEV (reference sequence). This CDR3 has 18 residues. V lost 0 bases, J lost 4 bases, and 6 bases stayed unmatched. The CDR3 DNA is TGTGCCAGCAGTTTATCCTCCGGGACAGGGGGCTTCACCGGGGAGCTGTTTTTT. Translation: CASSLSSGTGGFTGELFF.

The chain has TRBV27 and TRBJ2-7; no definite D call. The CDR3 is 14 amino acids. From germline, CDR1 is MNHEY and CDR2 SMNVEV (reference sequence). The V and J ends lost 2 bases and 1 base respectively, with 9 bases between them. Written as DNA, the CDR3 is TGTGCCAGCAGTTTAACGTTAAGTTCCTACGAGCAGTACTTC. Amino acids: CASSLTLSSYEQYF.

This chain uses TRBV7-8 with TRBJ2-5; 8 bases align to TRBD1. CDR3 length: 16 amino acids. From germline, CDR1 is SGHVS and CDR2 FQNEAQ. The ends lost 3 bases at V and 5 bases at J; junction bases unmatched: 11. CDR3 in amino acids: CASSLPWAGGQETQYF. The CDR3 nucleotides read TGTGCCAGCAGCTTGCCCTGGGCAGGGGGCCAGGAGACCCAGTACTTC.